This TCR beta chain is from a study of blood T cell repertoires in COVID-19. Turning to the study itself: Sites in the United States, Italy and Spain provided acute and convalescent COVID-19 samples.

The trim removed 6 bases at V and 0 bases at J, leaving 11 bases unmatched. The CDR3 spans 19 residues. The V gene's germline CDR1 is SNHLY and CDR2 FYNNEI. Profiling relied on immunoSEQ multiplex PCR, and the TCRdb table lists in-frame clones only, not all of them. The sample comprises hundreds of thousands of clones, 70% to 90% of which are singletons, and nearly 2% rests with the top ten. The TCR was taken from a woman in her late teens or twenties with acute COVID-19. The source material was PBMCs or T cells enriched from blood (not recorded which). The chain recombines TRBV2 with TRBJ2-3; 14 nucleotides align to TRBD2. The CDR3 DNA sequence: TGTGCCAGCAGACACCCGACTAGCGGGAGGGACTTTAGCACAGATACGCAGTATTTT. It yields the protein CASRHPTSGRDFSTDTQYF. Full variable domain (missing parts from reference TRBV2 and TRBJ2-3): EPEVTQTPSHQVTQMGQEVILRCVPISNHLYFYWYRQILGQKVEFLVSFYNNEISEKSEIFDDQFSVERPDGSNFTLKIRSTKLEDSAMYFCASRHPTSGRDFSTDTQYFGPGTRLTVL.